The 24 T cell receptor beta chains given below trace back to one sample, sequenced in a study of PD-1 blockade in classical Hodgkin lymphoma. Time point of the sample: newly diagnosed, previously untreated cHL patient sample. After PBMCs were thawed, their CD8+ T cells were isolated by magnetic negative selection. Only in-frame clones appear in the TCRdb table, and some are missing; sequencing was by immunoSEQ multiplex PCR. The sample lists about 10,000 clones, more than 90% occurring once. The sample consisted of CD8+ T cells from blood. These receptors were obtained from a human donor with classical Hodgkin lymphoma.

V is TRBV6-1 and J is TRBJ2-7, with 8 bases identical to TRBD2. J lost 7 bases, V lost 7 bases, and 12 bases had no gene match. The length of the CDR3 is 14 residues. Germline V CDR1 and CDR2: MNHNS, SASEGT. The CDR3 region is CASISGMARWEQYF. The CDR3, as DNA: TGTGCCAGCATTAGCGGGATGGCCCGGTGGGAGCAGTACTTC.

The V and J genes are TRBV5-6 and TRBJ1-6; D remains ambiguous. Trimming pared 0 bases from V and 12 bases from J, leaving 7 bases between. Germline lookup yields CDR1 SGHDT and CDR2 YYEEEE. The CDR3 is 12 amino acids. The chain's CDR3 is CASSLALLPLHF. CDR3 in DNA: TGTGCCAGCAGCTTGGCCTTGTTACCCCTCCACTTT.

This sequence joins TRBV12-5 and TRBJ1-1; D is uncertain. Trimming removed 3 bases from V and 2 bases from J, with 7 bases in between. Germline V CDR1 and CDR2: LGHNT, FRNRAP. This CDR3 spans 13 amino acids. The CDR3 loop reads CASGFQVNTEAFF. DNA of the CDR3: TGTGCTAGTGGTTTCCAGGTTAACACTGAAGCTTTCTTT.

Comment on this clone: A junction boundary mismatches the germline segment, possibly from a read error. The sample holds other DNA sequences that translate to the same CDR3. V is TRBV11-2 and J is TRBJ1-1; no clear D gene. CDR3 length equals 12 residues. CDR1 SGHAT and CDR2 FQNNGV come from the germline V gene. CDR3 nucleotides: TGTGCCAGCAGCTGGTCTTACACTGAAGCTTTCTTC. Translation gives CASSWSYTEAFF.

CDR3 nucleotides: TGCGCCAGCAGACCACCTCCGTCTAGCGGGAGCGAGCAGTACTTC. It codes for CASRPPPSSGSEQYF. The rearrangement joins TRBV5-1 to TRBJ2-7, with 10 nucleotides matching TRBD2. CDR1 and CDR2 from the germline V gene are SGHRS and YFSETQ. CDR3 length: 15 amino acids. The V gene end was trimmed by 5 bases and the J gene end by 6 bases; junction bases not matched to a gene: 11.

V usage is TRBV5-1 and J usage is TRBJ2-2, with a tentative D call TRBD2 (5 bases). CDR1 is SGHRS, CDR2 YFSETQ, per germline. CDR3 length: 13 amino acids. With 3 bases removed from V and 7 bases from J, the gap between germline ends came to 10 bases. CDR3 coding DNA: TGCGCCAGCAGCTGGTCAAGCGGCGGGGAGCTGTTTTTT. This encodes CASSWSSGGELFF.

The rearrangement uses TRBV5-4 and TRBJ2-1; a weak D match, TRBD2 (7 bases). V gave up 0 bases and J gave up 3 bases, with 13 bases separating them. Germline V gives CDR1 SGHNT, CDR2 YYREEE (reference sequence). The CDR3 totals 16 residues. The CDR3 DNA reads TGTGCCAGCAGCTTGGTGACGGGGGGCGTCTACAATGAGCAGTTCTTC. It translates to CASSLVTGGVYNEQFF.

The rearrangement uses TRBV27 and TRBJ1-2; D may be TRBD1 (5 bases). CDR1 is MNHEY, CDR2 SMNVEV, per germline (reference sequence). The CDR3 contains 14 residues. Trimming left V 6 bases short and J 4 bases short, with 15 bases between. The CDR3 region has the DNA TGTGCCAGCAGCCTCTTCGGGGGTGGCTATGGCTACACCTTC. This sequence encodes CASSLFGGGYGYTF.

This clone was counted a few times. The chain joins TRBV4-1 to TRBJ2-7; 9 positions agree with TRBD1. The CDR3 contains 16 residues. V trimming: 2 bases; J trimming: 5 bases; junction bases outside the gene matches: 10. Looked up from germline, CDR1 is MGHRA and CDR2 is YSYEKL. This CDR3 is CASSQSFRDRAHEQYF. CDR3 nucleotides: TGCGCCAGCAGCCAATCCTTCCGGGACAGGGCCCACGAGCAGTACTTC.

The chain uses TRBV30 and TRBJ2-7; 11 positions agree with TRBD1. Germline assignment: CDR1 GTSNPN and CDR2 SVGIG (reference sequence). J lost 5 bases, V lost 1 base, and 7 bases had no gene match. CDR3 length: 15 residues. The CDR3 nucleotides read TGTGCCTGGAGTGGCATTCGGGGACAGGGGGACGAGCAGTACTTC. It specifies CAWSGIRGQGDEQYF.

CDR3 sequence: CASSYLGTQNTEAFF. In DNA, the CDR3 is TGTGCCAGCAGTTATCTCGGGACCCAGAACACTGAAGCTTTCTTT. The V call is TRBV28, the J call TRBJ1-1; tentatively, D is TRBD1 (5 bases). Germline CDR1 reads MDHEN; CDR2 reads SYDVKM. The CDR3 is made up of 15 amino acids. V was clipped by 4 bases and J by 1 base, with 13 bases between them.

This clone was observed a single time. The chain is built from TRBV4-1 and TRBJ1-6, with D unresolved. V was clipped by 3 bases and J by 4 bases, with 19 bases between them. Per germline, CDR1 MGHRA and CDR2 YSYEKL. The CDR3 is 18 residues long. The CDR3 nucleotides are TGCGCCAGCAGCCAGCACGGGTCAGTCAGCTCATATAATTCACCCCTCCACTTT. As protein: CASSQHGSVSSYNSPLHF.

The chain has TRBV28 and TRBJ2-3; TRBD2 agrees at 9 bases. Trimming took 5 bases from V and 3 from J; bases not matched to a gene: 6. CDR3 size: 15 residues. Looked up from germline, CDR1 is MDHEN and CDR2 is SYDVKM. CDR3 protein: CASSTPGLATDTQYF. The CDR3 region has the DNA TGTGCCAGCAGTACTCCGGGACTAGCTACAGATACGCAGTATTTT.

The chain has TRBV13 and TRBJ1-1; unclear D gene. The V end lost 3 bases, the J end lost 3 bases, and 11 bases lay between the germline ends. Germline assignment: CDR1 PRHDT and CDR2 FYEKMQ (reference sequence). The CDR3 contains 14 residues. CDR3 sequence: CASSLIQSHTEAFF. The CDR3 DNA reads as TGTGCCAGCAGCTTGATACAGAGCCACACTGAAGCTTTCTTT.

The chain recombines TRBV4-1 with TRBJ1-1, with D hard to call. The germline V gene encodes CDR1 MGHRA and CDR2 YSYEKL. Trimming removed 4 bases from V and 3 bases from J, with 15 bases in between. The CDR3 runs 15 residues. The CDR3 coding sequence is TGCGCCAGCAGCCCAGTGAAAGGGCGGGACACTGAAGCTTTCTTT. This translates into CASSPVKGRDTEAFF.

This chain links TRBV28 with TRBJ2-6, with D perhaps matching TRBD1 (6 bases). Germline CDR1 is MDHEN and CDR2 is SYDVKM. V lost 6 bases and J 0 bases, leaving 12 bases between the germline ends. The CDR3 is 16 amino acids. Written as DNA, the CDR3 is TGTGCCAGCAGCTCGGACAGCCTCTCTGGGGCCAACGTCCTGACTTTC. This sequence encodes CASSSDSLSGANVLTF.

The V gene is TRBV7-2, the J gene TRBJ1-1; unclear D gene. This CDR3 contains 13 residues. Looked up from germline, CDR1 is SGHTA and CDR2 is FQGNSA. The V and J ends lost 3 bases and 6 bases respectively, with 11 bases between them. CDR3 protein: CASSFPEGPEAFF. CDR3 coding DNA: TGTGCCAGCAGCTTCCCCGAGGGCCCTGAAGCTTTCTTT.

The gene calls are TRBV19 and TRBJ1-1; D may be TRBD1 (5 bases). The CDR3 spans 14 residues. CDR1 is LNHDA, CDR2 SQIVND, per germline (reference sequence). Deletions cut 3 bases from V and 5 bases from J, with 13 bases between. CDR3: CASSMGAGRTEAFF. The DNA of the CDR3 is TGTGCCAGTAGTATGGGCGCAGGGCGAACTGAAGCTTTCTTT.

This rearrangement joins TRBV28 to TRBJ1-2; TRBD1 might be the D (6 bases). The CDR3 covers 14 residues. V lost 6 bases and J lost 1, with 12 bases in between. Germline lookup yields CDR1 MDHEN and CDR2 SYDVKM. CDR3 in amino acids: CASRLNRDNYGYTF. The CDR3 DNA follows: TGTGCCAGCAGATTAAACAGGGATAACTATGGCTACACCTTC.

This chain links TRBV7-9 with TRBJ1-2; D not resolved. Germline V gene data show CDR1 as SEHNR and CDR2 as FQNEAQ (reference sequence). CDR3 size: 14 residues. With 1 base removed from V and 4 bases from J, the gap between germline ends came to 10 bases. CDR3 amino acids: CASSLGAASYGYTF. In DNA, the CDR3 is TGTGCCAGCAGCTTAGGGGCAGCTAGCTATGGCTACACCTTC.

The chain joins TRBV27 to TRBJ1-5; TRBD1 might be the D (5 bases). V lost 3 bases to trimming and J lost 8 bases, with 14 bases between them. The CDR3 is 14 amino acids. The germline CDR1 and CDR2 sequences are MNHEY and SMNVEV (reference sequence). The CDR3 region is CASSFLGGAEPQHF. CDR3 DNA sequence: TGTGCCAGCAGTTTTCTCGGAGGGGCTGAGCCCCAGCATTTT.

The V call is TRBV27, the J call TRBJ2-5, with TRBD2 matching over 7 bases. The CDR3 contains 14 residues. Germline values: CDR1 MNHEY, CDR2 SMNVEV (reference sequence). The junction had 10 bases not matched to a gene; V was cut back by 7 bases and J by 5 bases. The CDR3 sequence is CASTTGGGGETQYF. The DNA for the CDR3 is TGTGCCAGCACCACGGGAGGAGGCGGCGAGACCCAGTACTTC.

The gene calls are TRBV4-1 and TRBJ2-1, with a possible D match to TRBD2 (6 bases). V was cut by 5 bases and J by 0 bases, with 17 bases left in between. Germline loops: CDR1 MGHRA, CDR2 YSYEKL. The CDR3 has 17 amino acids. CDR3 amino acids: CASSARLAGSSYNEQFF. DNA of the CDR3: TGCGCCAGCAGCGCAAGATTGGCGGGGAGCTCCTACAATGAGCAGTTCTTC.

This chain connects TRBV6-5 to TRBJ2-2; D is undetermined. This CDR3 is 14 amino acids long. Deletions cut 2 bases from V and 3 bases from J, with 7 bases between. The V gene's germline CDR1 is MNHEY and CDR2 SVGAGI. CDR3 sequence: CASSYEGDTGELFF. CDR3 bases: TGTGCCAGCAGTTACGAAGGAGACACCGGGGAGCTGTTTTTT.